This TCR beta chain appears in the sequencing data of a study of blood T cell repertoires in COVID-19. At the level of the study: The analysed material was cDNA or gDNA that came from T cells, B-cell-depleted T cells, or PBMCs.

With 8 bases removed from V and 5 bases from J, the gap between germline ends came to 22 bases. Germline CDR1 and CDR2: SGHAT and FQNNGV. This CDR3 spans 15 amino acids. In the original analysis: Nucleated cell counts were estimated from reference gene primer amplification. The method was immunoSEQ multiplex PCR; TCRdb's version includes in-frame clones alone and lacks a portion of them. The DNA gave D and trimming, while V, J and clone size come from that table. This table holds roughly 100,000 clones, over 80% found once. This receptor was taken from a human donor with active COVID-19. The donor label of this sample is uncertain. The chain links TRBV11-2 to TRBJ2-7; D might be TRBD1 (5 bases). The sequencing sample was made of peripheral blood. The CDR3: CASSTGRADNHEQYF. The CDR3 bases are TGTGCCAGCTCCACGGGCAGGGCCGATAACCACGAGCAGTACTTC.